Listed below are T cell receptor beta chains from one sample, sequenced in a study of Tregs in tolerant kidney transplant recipients. Assay: immunoSEQ multiplex PCR; the TCRdb copy retains only in-frame clones and omits some. In the table there are roughly 250,000 clones, about 80% of which are singletons. The sample comprised CD4+ T cells from blood. These receptors were obtained from a human donor in good health. Both conserved end residues are part of each CDR3. Each record gives: CDR3 DNA, CDR3 protein, clone size, V gene, J gene, D gene. The D gene is left open where the match is weak. The size entry is marked missing in some rows and otherwise reads once, few, many or a size class.

CDR3 DNA: TGTGCCAGCAGCACGCGACAGGGGCGGGAAAAACTGTTTTTT
CDR3 protein: CASSTRQGREKLFF
clone size: .
V gene: TRBV11-3
J gene: TRBJ1-4
D gene: TRBD1

CDR3 DNA: TGTGCCAGCAGCTTAGCCGGGAACACTGAAGCTTTCTTT
CDR3 protein: CASSLAGNTEAFF
clone size: .
V gene: TRBV7-9
J gene: TRBJ1-1
D gene: .

CDR3 DNA: TGTGCCAGCAGAGTGGGGATCTCTGGAAACACCATATATTTT
CDR3 protein: CASRVGISGNTIYF
clone size: .
V gene: TRBV5-4
J gene: TRBJ1-3
D gene: .

CDR3 DNA: TGTGCCAGCATTGGCCTCTACAATGAGCAGTTCTTC
CDR3 protein: CASIGLYNEQFF
clone size: .
V gene: TRBV6-1
J gene: TRBJ2-1
D gene: .

CDR3 DNA: TGTGCCACACAGGGGGCCCAGGGAGAGACCCAGTACTTC
CDR3 protein: CATQGAQGETQYF
clone size: .
V gene: TRBV19
J gene: TRBJ2-5
D gene: TRBD1

CDR3 DNA: TGTGCCAGCAGCAGGGACAGGGGGCAAGGCGAGCAGTACTTC
CDR3 protein: CASSRDRGQGEQYF
clone size: .
V gene: TRBV6-1
J gene: TRBJ2-7
D gene: TRBD1

CDR3 DNA: TGTGCCAGCAGTGGCCAGTTTTTGGCAGGGAGATCCTACGAGCAGTACTTC
CDR3 protein: CASSGQFLAGRSYEQYF
clone size: .
V gene: TRBV25-1
J gene: TRBJ2-7
D gene: .

CDR3 DNA: TGTGCCAGCAGATCTACAGGGGCCCACCTCCACTTT
CDR3 protein: CASRSTGAHLHF
clone size: .
V gene: TRBV6-5
J gene: TRBJ1-6
D gene: TRBD1

CDR3 DNA: TGTGCCACCAGCCCCGCAGTGAACACTGAAGCTTTCTTT
CDR3 protein: CATSPAVNTEAFF
clone size: once
V gene: TRBV15
J gene: TRBJ1-1
D gene: .

CDR3 DNA: TGTGCCAGCAGCTTAGAGGGTACAACCGTGAACACTGAAGCTTTCTTT
CDR3 protein: CASSLEGTTVNTEAFF
clone size: .
V gene: TRBV11-2
J gene: TRBJ1-1
D gene: .

CDR3 DNA: TGTGCCAGCAGCGTAGACAGGGGAGGCACTGAAGCTTTCTTT
CDR3 protein: CASSVDRGGTEAFF
clone size: .
V gene: TRBV9
J gene: TRBJ1-1
D gene: TRBD1

CDR3 DNA: TGTGCCAGCTCAGCCCCGGGACAGTACTACAATGAGCAGTTCTTC
CDR3 protein: CASSAPGQYYNEQFF
clone size: .
V gene: TRBV18
J gene: TRBJ2-1
D gene: TRBD1

CDR3 DNA: TGCGCCAGCAGCTTGGGCGGGGCCTTACAAGAGACCCAGTACTTC
CDR3 protein: CASSLGGALQETQYF
clone size: few
V gene: TRBV5-1
J gene: TRBJ2-5
D gene: .

CDR3 DNA: TGCACCAGCAGCCTCGCCGGCTTTTGGTTTTCCTACGAGCAGTACTTC
CDR3 protein: CTSSLAGFWFSYEQYF
clone size: .
V gene: TRBV1
J gene: TRBJ2-7
D gene: .

CDR3 DNA: TGTGCCAGCAGTTACTCACAGGGGAGCCCCCTCCACTTT
CDR3 protein: CASSYSQGSPLHF
clone size: .
V gene: TRBV6-8
J gene: TRBJ1-6
D gene: TRBD1

CDR3 DNA: TGTGCCAGCAGCGATCTTCTGGGACGCTATCAGCCCCAGCATTTT
CDR3 protein: CASSDLLGRYQPQHF
clone size: once
V gene: TRBV6-5
J gene: TRBJ1-5
D gene: .

CDR3 DNA: TGCAGCGTCCCACGCCCCACAGGAGGCTACACCTTC
CDR3 protein: CSVPRPTGGYTF
clone size: .
V gene: TRBV29-1
J gene: TRBJ1-2
D gene: .

CDR3 DNA: TGTGCCAGCAGTGTGGGGGGCCCGGGAGAGACCCAGTACTTC
CDR3 protein: CASSVGGPGETQYF
clone size: .
V gene: TRBV2
J gene: TRBJ2-5
D gene: .

CDR3 DNA: TGTGCCAGCAGTTTTAGCGCGAACACTGAAGCTTTCTTT
CDR3 protein: CASSFSANTEAFF
clone size: .
V gene: TRBV10-3
J gene: TRBJ1-1
D gene: .

CDR3 DNA: TGTGCCAGCTCACCCAGAGTTATGTCGGGACAGGGCTCCAATGAGCAGTTCTTC
CDR3 protein: CASSPRVMSGQGSNEQFF
clone size: .
V gene: TRBV18
J gene: TRBJ2-1
D gene: TRBD1

CDR3 DNA: TGTGCCAGCAGTTACTCGTTCAGGACAGCTGAAAAACTGTTTTTT
CDR3 protein: CASSYSFRTAEKLFF
clone size: few
V gene: TRBV6-6
J gene: TRBJ1-4
D gene: .

CDR3 DNA: TGCGCCAGCAGCTTGGCCCGGCAGGGGATTAACTATGGCTACACCTTC
CDR3 protein: CASSLARQGINYGYTF
clone size: .
V gene: TRBV5-1
J gene: TRBJ1-2
D gene: .

CDR3 DNA: TGTGCCAGCCGACGCGACCGCGGGGCCTACGAGCAGTACTTC
CDR3 protein: CASRRDRGAYEQYF
clone size: few
V gene: TRBV11-2
J gene: TRBJ2-7
D gene: .

CDR3 DNA: TGTGCCAGCAGCTTATACGGGTCCACTAGCACAGATACGCAGTATTTT
CDR3 protein: CASSLYGSTSTDTQYF
clone size: .
V gene: TRBV7-2
J gene: TRBJ2-3
D gene: .

CDR3 DNA: TGTGCCAGCAGTGATCATGCTAGCGCCGGGGAGCTGTTTTTT
CDR3 protein: CASSDHASAGELFF
clone size: .
V gene: TRBV25-1
J gene: TRBJ2-2
D gene: .

CDR3 DNA: TGTGCCAGCACCGTCCCCCCGTCCGAGCAGTACTTC
CDR3 protein: CASTVPPSEQYF
clone size: few
V gene: TRBV5-6
J gene: TRBJ2-7
D gene: .

CDR3 DNA: TGTGCCAGCAGTGAATTGCACACCGGGAACACCATATATTTT
CDR3 protein: CASSELHTGNTIYF
clone size: .
V gene: TRBV25-1
J gene: TRBJ1-3
D gene: .

CDR3 DNA: TGTGCCAGCAGCTCCGCGACTAGAGTCCCGGTGGGGGAGCTGTTTTTT
CDR3 protein: CASSSATRVPVGELFF
clone size: .
V gene: TRBV11-3
J gene: TRBJ2-2
D gene: .

CDR3 DNA: TGTGCCAGCAGCCACGGGGAGGGTGCGCAGTATTTT
CDR3 protein: CASSHGEGAQYF
clone size: .
V gene: TRBV7-9
J gene: TRBJ2-3
D gene: TRBD2

CDR3 DNA: TGCGCCAGCAGCTTGGGGTCCGGGCGTGAAAAACTGTTTTTT
CDR3 protein: CASSLGSGREKLFF
clone size: .
V gene: TRBV5-1
J gene: TRBJ1-4
D gene: .

CDR3 DNA: TGTGCCAGCAGCTTAACTGGCACAGATACGCAGTATTTT
CDR3 protein: CASSLTGTDTQYF
clone size: .
V gene: TRBV13
J gene: TRBJ2-3
D gene: .

CDR3 DNA: TGTGCCAGCAGCCCAGGGGACTTGAACACCGGGGAGCTGTTTTTT
CDR3 protein: CASSPGDLNTGELFF
clone size: .
V gene: TRBV21-1
J gene: TRBJ2-2
D gene: .

CDR3 DNA: TGCGCCAGCACCCGGACAGGGGATCCTAACTATGGCTACACCTTC
CDR3 protein: CASTRTGDPNYGYTF
clone size: .
V gene: TRBV10-2
J gene: TRBJ1-2
D gene: TRBD1

CDR3 DNA: TGCAGCGTTGAAAGGGACAGGGGCACAGATACGCAGTATTTT
CDR3 protein: CSVERDRGTDTQYF
clone size: few
V gene: TRBV29-1
J gene: TRBJ2-3
D gene: TRBD1

CDR3 DNA: TGTGCCAGCACCCCCAGGGGGAGGTCTGGAAACACCATATATTTT
CDR3 protein: CASTPRGRSGNTIYF
clone size: once
V gene: TRBV9
J gene: TRBJ1-3
D gene: TRBD1

CDR3 DNA: TGTGCCAGCAGCCCACGGGACATTTCAACTAATGAAAAACTGTTTTTT
CDR3 protein: CASSPRDISTNEKLFF
clone size: .
V gene: TRBV4-2
J gene: TRBJ1-4
D gene: .

CDR3 DNA: TGTGCCAGCAGCCCCCGGGACCCTCCGGGTGGGCAGTTCTTC
CDR3 protein: CASSPRDPPGGQFF
clone size: .
V gene: TRBV7-9
J gene: TRBJ2-1
D gene: .

CDR3 DNA: TGCGCCAGCAGCTTCGGCCCGGGACAGGGGACTGAAAAACTGTTTTTT
CDR3 protein: CASSFGPGQGTEKLFF
clone size: .
V gene: TRBV5-1
J gene: TRBJ1-4
D gene: TRBD1

CDR3 DNA: TGTGCCAGCAGCCCCATCGAGAACACTGAAGCTTTCTTT
CDR3 protein: CASSPIENTEAFF
clone size: .
V gene: TRBV5-4
J gene: TRBJ1-1
D gene: .

CDR3 DNA: TGCGCCAGCAGCCCTAGCGGGAGCCCCAATGAGCAGTTCTTC
CDR3 protein: CASSPSGSPNEQFF
clone size: .
V gene: TRBV5-1
J gene: TRBJ2-1
D gene: TRBD2

CDR3 DNA: TGTGCCAGCAGCCCTCCCGGGACAATTGAAAAACTGTTTTTT
CDR3 protein: CASSPPGTIEKLFF
clone size: .
V gene: TRBV5-5
J gene: TRBJ1-4
D gene: .

CDR3 DNA: TGTGCCAGCTGCCTCAACAGGGGTTATGGCTACACCTTC
CDR3 protein: CASCLNRGYGYTF
clone size: few
V gene: TRBV6-1
J gene: TRBJ1-2
D gene: TRBD1

CDR3 DNA: TGTGCCAGCAGGCCGGGACAGGGGACCTACGAGCAGTACTTC
CDR3 protein: CASRPGQGTYEQYF
clone size: .
V gene: TRBV2
J gene: TRBJ2-7
D gene: TRBD1

CDR3 DNA: TGCGCCAGCAGCTTGTCTGCGGGACAGGGCCTGGGTGGCTACACCTTC
CDR3 protein: CASSLSAGQGLGGYTF
clone size: few
V gene: TRBV5-1
J gene: TRBJ1-2
D gene: TRBD1

CDR3 DNA: TGCAGCGTAGTCCCGGGGGGCTACGAGCAGTACTTC
CDR3 protein: CSVVPGGYEQYF
clone size: .
V gene: TRBV29-1
J gene: TRBJ2-7
D gene: TRBD2

CDR3 DNA: TGTGCCAGCAGCTTAGATTCCTCCTACAATGAGCAGTTCTTC
CDR3 protein: CASSLDSSYNEQFF
clone size: .
V gene: TRBV11-3
J gene: TRBJ2-1
D gene: .